This T cell receptor (beta chain) came from a study of CXCR3-negative and CXCR3-positive naive CD8 T cells. Study observations and caveats: CXCR3 levels fell partly with cryopreservation; most assays relied on fresh PBMCs. Naive CXCR3-positive cells had TRB CDR3s more hydrophobic than those of CXCR3-negative naive cells. Whereas memory cells differed, naive CXCR3-negative and CXCR3-positive cells shared similar TRBV-TRBJ usage. Sequencing showed both naive subsets with comparably high diversity, and memory CD8+ cells much lower.

The CDR3 consists of 17 residues. Per germline, CDR1 LGHNA and CDR2 YNFKEQ. UMI labels and 5' RACE were used to prepare the TRB cDNA libraries. TCRdb reprocessed the 5' RACE reads; each CDR3 protein has one entry and no DNA is given. The sample totals roughly 63,000 distinct CDR3 sequences. Those CD8+ T cells considered naive were CD45RO-CCR7+CD27+CD95-. A note on this clonotype: Its antigen is as yet unknown.

This sequence joins TRBV4-2 and TRBJ2-1; TCRdb calls TRBD1, which cannot be checked without DNA. Sequenced sample: naive CXCR3+ CD8+ T cells from blood. Stated subset: CD45RO-CCR7+CD27+CD95- naive CD8+ T cells expressing CXCR3 (TNR3+). This TCR was sampled from a human donor in good health. Some clones in this sample may be carry-over from other donors' samples. CDR3 amino acids: CASSQDMRGASYNEQFF.